The clone carrying this T cell receptor (beta chain) was counted only a few times. This record belongs to a study of identical twins. Germline loops: CDR1 KGHSH, CDR2 LQKENI. The CDR3 covers 16 residues. Between the trimmed V and J ends, which lost 5 bases and 0 bases, there was a span of 14 bases. MiXCR was run by TCRdb on the 5' RACE reads, yielding one entry per CDR3 protein. Counted here are 200,000 to 250,000 distinct CDR3 sequences, approximately 7% occurring once; the ten biggest clones make up more than 3%. These records were also assigned to another study, of yellow fever vaccine responses in identical twins.

This TCR was recovered from a woman aged 18-35 years in good health. The chain links TRBV18 to TRBJ1-3; weak D call: TRBD1 (6 bases). The material sequenced was memory (CD45RO+) T cells sorted from blood. CDR3 loop: CASSSGADYSGNTIYF. In DNA form, the CDR3 reads TGTGCCAGCTCATCAGGGGCAGATTACTCTGGAAACACCATATATTTT.